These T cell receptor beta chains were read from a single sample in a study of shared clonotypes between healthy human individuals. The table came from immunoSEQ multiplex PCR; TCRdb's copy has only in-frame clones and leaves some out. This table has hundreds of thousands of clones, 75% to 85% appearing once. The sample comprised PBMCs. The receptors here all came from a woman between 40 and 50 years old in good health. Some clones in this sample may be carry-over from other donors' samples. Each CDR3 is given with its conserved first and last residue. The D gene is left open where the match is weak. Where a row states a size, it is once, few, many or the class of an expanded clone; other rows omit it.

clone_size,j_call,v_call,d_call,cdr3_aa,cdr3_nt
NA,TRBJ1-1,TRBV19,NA,CASSIGGTGEAFF,TGTGCCAGTAGTATAGGAGGGACGGGTGAAGCTTTCTTT
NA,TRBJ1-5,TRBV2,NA,CASSLGGVGDQPQHF,TGTGCCAGCAGTTTAGGCGGCGTGGGGGATCAGCCCCAGCATTTT
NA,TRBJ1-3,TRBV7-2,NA,CASSFGWLSGNTIYF,TGTGCCAGCAGCTTCGGCTGGCTCTCTGGAAACACCATATATTTT
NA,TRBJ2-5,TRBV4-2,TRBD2,CASSLGTSGSQETQYF,TGTGCCAGCAGCCTAGGGACTAGCGGGTCTCAAGAGACCCAGTACTTC
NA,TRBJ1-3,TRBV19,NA,CATAYGNTIYF,TGTGCCACCGCGTATGGAAACACCATATATTTT
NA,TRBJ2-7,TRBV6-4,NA,CAHPRCGSYEQYF,TGTGCCCACCCACGGTGCGGGTCCTACGAGCAGTACTTC
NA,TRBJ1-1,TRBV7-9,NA,CASSLGQNTEAFF,TGTGCCAGCAGCTTAGGTCAGAACACTGAAGCTTTCTTT
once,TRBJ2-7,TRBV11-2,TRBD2,CASSFPPWREGSYEQYF,TGTGCCAGCAGCTTTCCCCCGTGGCGGGAGGGCTCCTACGAGCAGTACTTC
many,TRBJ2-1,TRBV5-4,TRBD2,CASSLASGLYNEQFF,TGTGCCAGCAGCTTGGCTAGCGGATTATACAATGAGCAGTTCTTC
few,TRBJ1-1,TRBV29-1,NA,CSVPSGGDMDTEAFF,TGCAGCGTCCCATCGGGGGGTGATATGGACACTGAAGCTTTCTTT